The next 4 T cell receptor beta chains were all read from a single sample in a study of PD-L1 blockade in urothelial cancer. Time point of the sample: pretreatment peripheral blood. TCRdb's copy holds only in-frame clones and misses some; the assay was immunoSEQ multiplex PCR. The sample includes 95,000 to 100,000 clones, around 87% of them seen just once. The source was PBMCs, collected around atezolizumab (anti-PD-L1) treatment. All receptors derive from a man between 60 and 75 years old with urothelial cancer.

This clone was seen a few times. The chain has TRBV9 and TRBJ1-2; TRBD1 agrees at 7 bases. The CDR3 contains 14 residues. The germline CDR1 and CDR2 sequences are SGDLS and YYNGEE. V lost 4 bases, J lost 4 bases, and 7 bases stayed unmatched. The CDR3 loop reads CASSPTGDPYGYTF. CDR3 bases: TGTGCCAGCAGCCCCACAGGGGACCCCTATGGCTACACCTTC.

The chain uses TRBV7-3 and TRBJ2-7; TRBD1 matches 9 bases. Germline V gene data show CDR1 as SGHTA and CDR2 as FQGTGA. Trimming removed 5 bases from V and 6 bases from J; junction bases left unmatched: 5. The CDR3 contains 13 residues. In nucleotides, the CDR3 is TGTGCCAGCAGCCCGGGACAGGGTGGCGAGCAGTACTTC. This sequence encodes CASSPGQGGEQYF.

V gene TRBV28 combines with J gene TRBJ1-2, with D possibly TRBD1 on 5 matching bases. CDR3 length equals 14 residues. The V end was cut by 2 bases, the J end by 4 bases, with 11 bases between. Per germline, CDR1 MDHEN and CDR2 SYDVKM. CDR3 coding DNA: TGTGCCAGCAGTTTAGGGTACAGGACCTATGGCTACACCTTC. It is translated as CASSLGYRTYGYTF.

V is TRBV19 and J is TRBJ2-6, with a possible D match to TRBD1 (5 bases). V was pared by 6 bases and J by 0 bases, with 21 bases between. CDR1 and CDR2 (germline): LNHDA, SQIVND (reference sequence). The CDR3 contains 19 residues. CDR3 protein: CASRYEVGVPSSGANVLTF. The DNA for the CDR3 is TGTGCCAGTAGATACGAAGTAGGGGTCCCGAGCTCTGGGGCCAACGTCCTGACTTTC.